Below, 9 T cell receptor beta chains from the same sample are listed, as sequenced in a study of T cell repertoires in cytomegalovirus infection. No antigen has been assigned to these receptors. Each CDR3 protein gets one entry after TCRdb re-called the reads with MiXCR. There are 650,000 to 900,000 distinct CDR3 sequences in the sample; approximately 30% occur only once, and over 10% lies in the top ten. Sequences were derived from cultured CD8+ T cells from PBMCs, sampled from culture after CMV antigen stimulation. Receptors originate from a human donor in good health (CMV status not recorded). Some clones in this sample may be carry-over from other donors' samples.

The V call is TRBV7-8, the J call TRBJ2-4; D remains ambiguous. Trimming removed 5 bases from V and 3 bases from J, with 17 bases in between. The CDR3 has 16 residues. Germline V gene sequence: CDR1 SGHVS, CDR2 FQNEAQ. Here the CDR3 reads CASSVTHGFGKNIQYF. The CDR3 DNA sequence: TGTGCCAGCAGCGTAACACACGGTTTTGGCAAAAACATTCAGTACTTC.

V gene TRBV7-9 combines with J gene TRBJ2-1; perhaps TRBD2 as D (5 bases). V was pared by 3 bases and J by 10 bases, with 13 bases between. The CDR3 consists of 13 residues. CDR1 SEHNR and CDR2 FQNEAQ come from the germline V gene (reference sequence). The DNA of the CDR3 is TGTGCCAGCAGCTTCCCTGCACCGGGGGAGCAGTTCTTC. Amino acids: CASSFPAPGEQFF.

CDR3 nucleotide sequence: TGTGCCAGCAGCCAACTCAGAGACTATGGCTACACCTTC. This gives the protein CASSQLRDYGYTF. The chain recombines TRBV14 with TRBJ1-2; no definite D call. This CDR3 region has 13 residues. The V and J ends lost 2 bases and 3 bases respectively, with 7 bases between them. Germline assignment: CDR1 SGHDN and CDR2 FVKESK. The variable domain in full, with the rest retrieved from reference TRBV14 and TRBJ1-2, is EAGVTQFPSHSVIEKGQTVTLRCDPISGHDNLYWYRRVMGKEIKFLLHFVKESKQDESGMPNNRFLAERTGGTYSTLKVQPAELEDSGVYFCASSQLRDYGYTFGSGTRLTVV.

This chain joins TRBV25-1 and TRBJ2-5; 9 bases agree with TRBD1. This CDR3 has 14 residues. J lost 5 bases, V lost 11 bases, and 12 bases had no gene match. Looked up from germline, CDR1 is MGHDK and CDR2 is SYGVNS. The CDR3 DNA is TGTGCCTGCGGGTTGGGACAGGGCTGGGAGACCCAGTACTTC. Its protein is CACGLGQGWETQYF.

This rearrangement joins TRBV6-8 to TRBJ1-6; D call uncertain. Germline CDR1 and CDR2: MNHGY and SAAAGT. The CDR3 has 16 amino acids. V was trimmed by 2 bases and J by 5 bases, leaving 13 bases between them. The CDR3 here is CASSYGPVGHNSPLHF. DNA of the CDR3: TGTGCCAGCAGTTACGGCCCTGTCGGCCATAATTCACCCCTCCACTTT.

The chain carries TRBV12-5 and TRBJ2-3, with D unclear. V was clipped by 7 bases and J by 5 bases, with 19 bases between them. Per the germline V gene, CDR1 is LGHNT and CDR2 is FRNRAP. This CDR3 spans 15 amino acids. The CDR3 region has the DNA TGTGCTAGTGTCCACTTGGCTACTTATGTAGATACGCAGTATTTT. Its translation is CASVHLATYVDTQYF.

The sample holds a few counts of this clonotype. The chain carries TRBV6-1 and TRBJ1-5; a weak D match, TRBD1 (6 bases). V lost 6 bases, J lost 4 bases, and 16 bases lay in between. Germline V gene data show CDR1 as MNHNS and CDR2 as SASEGT. This CDR3 comprises 15 residues. Here the CDR3 reads CASRTGSGVNQPQHF. The DNA of the CDR3 is TGTGCCAGCAGAACAGGGTCTGGAGTGAATCAGCCCCAGCATTTT.

The chain employs TRBV7-6 and TRBJ2-3, with 11 bases lining up with TRBD2. Germline V CDR1 and CDR2: SGHVS, FNYEAQ. The CDR3 consists of 18 residues. V lost 3 bases and J lost 0; bases outside the gene matches: 8. The CDR3 loop reads CASSFHRLAGTSTDTQYF. CDR3 bases: TGTGCCAGCAGCTTCCATAGACTAGCGGGGACTAGCACAGATACGCAGTATTTT.

In this sample, this clonotype turned up a few times. The chain recombines TRBV12-3 or TRBV12-4 with TRBJ2-1; 8 nucleotides align to TRBD2. Trimming cost V 7 bases and J 9 bases; bases outside gene matches: 2. There are 11 residues in the CDR3. The CDR3 here is CASKAGVEQFF. In DNA form, the CDR3 reads TGTGCCAGCAAAGCGGGGGTTGAGCAGTTCTTC.